Presented here are 21 T cell receptor beta chains from one specimen sequenced in a study of blood T cell repertoires in COVID-19. TCRdb's copy holds only in-frame clones and misses some; the assay was immunoSEQ multiplex PCR. The table includes about 360,000 clones, 87% detected once. Sequenced input: PBMCs or T cells enriched from blood (not recorded which). The receptors here all came from a man aged 25-45 years who had recovered from COVID-19.

This chain uses TRBV11-2 with TRBJ1-3; the D gene is possibly TRBD1 (6 bases). With 1 base removed from V and 4 bases from J, the gap between germline ends came to 20 bases. Germline V gene lookup returns CDR1 SGHAT and CDR2 FQNNGV. The CDR3 loop spans 18 amino acids. CDR3 amino acids: CASSLGTALSRRGNTIYF. CDR3 sequence (DNA): TGTGCCAGCAGCTTAGGGACAGCCCTATCCCGAAGAGGAAACACCATATATTTT.

V and J are TRBV18 and TRBJ1-1, with D unclear. The CDR3 consists of 12 residues. With 1 base removed from V and 9 bases from J, the gap between germline ends came to 9 bases. Germline V gene data show CDR1 as KGHSH and CDR2 as LQKENI. The CDR3 nucleotides read TGTGCCAGCTCACCACGGGCAGACCAAGCTTTCTTT. Amino acids: CASSPRADQAFF.

V gene TRBV30 combines with J gene TRBJ2-7; the D gene could be TRBD1 or TRBD2 (5 bases each). CDR3 size: 10 residues. Germline V gives CDR1 GTSNPN, CDR2 SVGIG (reference sequence). V was pared by 5 bases and J by 7 bases, with 9 bases between. The CDR3 sequence is CAWGTGEQYF. The CDR3 nucleotides read TGTGCCTGGGGGACCGGGGAGCAGTACTTC.

This chain links TRBV15 with TRBJ1-6, with unresolved D. CDR1 is LNHNV, CDR2 YYDKDF, per germline (reference sequence). The CDR3 has 14 amino acids. Trimming cost V 1 base and J 9 bases, with 10 bases left between them. CDR3: CATSRGGSSSPLHF. The CDR3 DNA reads TGTGCCACCAGCAGAGGAGGGAGTAGTTCACCCCTCCACTTT.

CDR3 residues: CASSSLAGGDTEAFF. In nucleotides, the CDR3 is TGTGCCAGCAGCTCCCTCGCGGGAGGGGACACTGAAGCTTTCTTT. This chain joins TRBV11-2 and TRBJ1-1; TRBD1 might be the D (5 bases). There are 15 residues in the CDR3. Between the trimmed V and J ends, which lost 4 bases and 3 bases, there was a span of 15 bases. Germline lookup yields CDR1 SGHAT and CDR2 FQNNGV.

V is TRBV3-1 (or the pseudogene TRBV3-2) and J is TRBJ1-3, with 9 bases lining up with TRBD1. Trimming removed 7 bases from V and 4 bases from J; junction bases left unmatched: 14. This CDR3 comprises 17 residues. The germline V gene encodes CDR1 LGHDT and CDR2 YNNKEL (reference sequence). In nucleotides, the CDR3 is TGTGCCAGCACCCACCGGAACAGGGGGCGTTGGGGAAACACCATATATTTT. Its protein product is CASTHRNRGRWGNTIYF.

V usage is TRBV18 and J usage is TRBJ2-3, with 8 bases identical to TRBD2. J lost 3 bases, V lost 3 bases, and 5 bases had no gene match. The CDR3 consists of 15 residues. CDR1 is KGHSH, CDR2 LQKENI, per germline. DNA of the CDR3: TGTGCCAGCTCACCTTCAACGGGGGGGACAGATACGCAGTATTTT. It specifies CASSPSTGGTDTQYF.

V gene TRBV12-3 or TRBV12-4 combines with J gene TRBJ2-7; 8 nucleotides align to TRBD1. The CDR3 contains 13 residues. J gave up 0 bases and V 7 bases, and 2 bases lay outside the gene matches. CDR3 amino acids: CASKGQGSYEQYF. The CDR3, as DNA: TGTGCCAGCAAAGGACAGGGCTCCTACGAGCAGTACTTC.

This chain uses TRBV10-1 with TRBJ2-6, with 10 bases matching TRBD1. V shed 3 bases and J 0 bases; nucleotides not matched to a gene: 11. Germline V CDR1 and CDR2: WNHNN, SYGVQD (reference sequence). The CDR3 loop spans 20 amino acids. CDR3 DNA: TGCGCCAGCAGTGATGACAGGGGGCCACCGTTGACCTCTGGGGCCAACGTCCTGACTTTC. This encodes CASSDDRGPPLTSGANVLTF.

The chain recombines TRBV18 with TRBJ1-5; 8 bases match TRBD1. Germline CDR1 is KGHSH and CDR2 is LQKENI. CDR3 length: 16 amino acids. V lost 1 base and J lost 0; bases outside the gene matches: 2. CDR3 nucleotides: TGTGCCAGCTCACCACAACAGGGGGGTAGCAATCAGCCCCAGCATTTT. Residues: CASSPQQGGSNQPQHF.

The chain links TRBV29-1 to TRBJ1-2; 7 positions match TRBD1. The CDR3 contains 15 residues. The germline CDR1 and CDR2 sequences are SQVTM and ANQGSEA. The J segment lost 1 base and the V segment lost 6 bases, leaving 11 bases of the junction unmatched. This CDR3 reads CSVSETGKINYGYTF. The DNA for the CDR3 is TGCAGCGTCTCGGAGACAGGGAAGATTAACTATGGCTACACCTTC.

This chain links TRBV6-6 with TRBJ1-2; 8 positions match TRBD1. There are 15 residues in the CDR3. J was trimmed by 4 bases and V by 7 bases; bases with no gene match: 11. Germline loops: CDR1 MNHNY, CDR2 SVGAGI (reference sequence). The CDR3 reads CASIQRGQAIYGYTF. The CDR3 coding sequence is TGTGCCAGCATTCAGCGGGGACAGGCCATCTATGGCTACACCTTC.

This chain joins TRBV3-1 (or the pseudogene TRBV3-2) and TRBJ1-3; D is ambiguous. The CDR3 totals 12 residues. Germline CDR1 is LGHDT and CDR2 is YNNKEL (reference sequence). The V end lost 1 base, the J end lost 8 bases, and 6 bases lay between the germline ends. The CDR3 bases are TGTGCCAGCAGCCAAGTGGGCCACACCATATATTTT. It translates to CASSQVGHTIYF.

This chain joins TRBV7-2 and TRBJ1-5, with 7 bases fitting TRBD1. The CDR3 has 15 amino acids. Germline trimming cut 2 bases from V and 6 bases from J; bases unmatched to any gene: 7. Germline V gene sequence: CDR1 SGHTA, CDR2 FQGNSA. The chain's CDR3 is CASSLRDRVGQPQHF. In nucleotides, the CDR3 is TGTGCCAGCAGCTTACGAGACAGGGTTGGTCAGCCCCAGCATTTT.

The V and J genes are TRBV5-1 and TRBJ1-2, with D maybe TRBD1 (5 bases). Germline-derived CDR1 and CDR2 are SGHRS and YFSETQ. CDR3 length: 14 residues. The V and J ends lost 2 bases and 3 bases respectively, with 11 bases between them. The CDR3 sequence is CASSFGGSDYGYTF. CDR3 bases: TGCGCCAGCAGCTTCGGGGGGAGCGACTATGGCTACACCTTC.

The chain has TRBV12-3 or TRBV12-4 and TRBJ1-1; the match to TRBD1 covers 7 bases. The CDR3 spans 13 residues. Losses at the gene ends were 6 bases for V and 5 bases for J; bases not matched to a gene: 6. The CDR3 sequence: CASRLQGRTEAFF. CDR3 nucleotide sequence: TGTGCCAGCAGACTACAGGGGAGAACTGAAGCTTTCTTT.

This rearrangement joins TRBV10-1 to TRBJ1-1, with 7 bases that match TRBD1. Germline loops: CDR1 WNHNN, CDR2 SYGVQD (reference sequence). The CDR3 extends over 16 amino acids. The ends lost 6 bases at V and 2 bases at J; junction bases unmatched: 12. The chain's CDR3 is CASSQGQFPGNTEAFF. CDR3 bases: TGCGCCAGCAGCCAGGGACAGTTCCCAGGAAACACTGAAGCTTTCTTT.

The CDR3, as DNA: TGCGCCAGCAGCTACATGTGGGCGAGCAATCAGCCCCAGCATTTT. Translation: CASSYMWASNQPQHF. The rearrangement uses TRBV4-1 and TRBJ1-5; unclear D gene. The germline CDR1 and CDR2 sequences are MGHRA and YSYEKL. Between the trimmed V and J ends, which lost 5 bases and 1 base, there was a span of 12 bases. The CDR3 is 15 amino acids.

The J gene is TRBJ2-2, the V gene TRBV7-9; D might be TRBD1 (5 bases). Per the germline V gene, CDR1 is SEHNR and CDR2 is FQNEAQ (reference sequence). Trimming took 1 base from V and 5 from J, leaving 11 bases between them. This CDR3 spans 15 amino acids. In DNA form, the CDR3 reads TGTGCCAGCAGCTTAGTTCAGGGATGGACCGGGGAGCTGTTTTTT. Its translation: CASSLVQGWTGELFF. The complete variable domain, with remaining parts taken from reference TRBV7-9 and TRBJ2-2, reads DTGVSQNPRHKITKRGQNVTFRCDPISEHNRLYWYRQTLGQGPEFLTYFQNEAQLEKSRLLSDRFSAERPKGSFSTLEIQRTEQGDSAMYLCASSLVQGWTGELFFGEGSRLTVL.

About this clone itself: Other nucleotide sequences in the sample specify the same CDR3. The rearrangement links TRBV30 to TRBJ1-2, with a tentative D call TRBD1 (6 bases). V lost 0 bases to trimming and J lost 8 bases, with 13 bases between them. The CDR3 consists of 13 residues. Germline assignment: CDR1 GTSNPN and CDR2 SVGIG (reference sequence). For the CDR3, the DNA is TGTGCCTGGAGTGTGAGGGGGACGGGCGGCTACACCTTC. This translates into CAWSVRGTGGYTF.

This clone was detected once. V is TRBV9 and J is TRBJ1-2, with 7 bases matching TRBD1. Trimming took 0 bases from V and 6 from J; bases not matched to a gene: 8. This CDR3 spans 15 amino acids. Germline V gene data show CDR1 as SGDLS and CDR2 as YYNGEE. Written as DNA, the CDR3 is TGTGCCAGCAGCGTAGGGGCAGGGGGTCTAGATGGCTACACCTTC. This translates into CASSVGAGGLDGYTF.